This T cell receptor beta chain was captured in a study of T cells in Graves' hyperthyroidism and ophthalmopathy. This clonotype was recorded at least ten times. This CDR3 contains 13 residues. Germline CDR1 reads SGHKS; CDR2 reads YYEKEE (reference sequence). V shed 2 bases and J shed 7 bases, with 13 bases lying between them. Using RNA transcripts as the source, TCR beta CDR3 regions were amplified. The TCR CDR3 was amplified in a first-round RT-PCR using the HTBI primer set. TCRdb reprocessed the multiplex PCR reads via MiXCR and lists one record per CDR3 protein. The sample shows under 350,000 distinct CDR3 sequences, roughly a fifth of them seen only once.

This chain connects TRBV5-5 to TRBJ2-7; perhaps D is TRBD1 or TRBD2 (5 bases each). Sequencing used blood. The receptor was isolated from a woman aged 50 to 65 with Graves' hyperthyroidism. In DNA form, the CDR3 reads TGTGCCAGCAGCTTTGGGGGTGACAGTGAGCAGTACTTC. Protein product: CASSFGGDSEQYF.